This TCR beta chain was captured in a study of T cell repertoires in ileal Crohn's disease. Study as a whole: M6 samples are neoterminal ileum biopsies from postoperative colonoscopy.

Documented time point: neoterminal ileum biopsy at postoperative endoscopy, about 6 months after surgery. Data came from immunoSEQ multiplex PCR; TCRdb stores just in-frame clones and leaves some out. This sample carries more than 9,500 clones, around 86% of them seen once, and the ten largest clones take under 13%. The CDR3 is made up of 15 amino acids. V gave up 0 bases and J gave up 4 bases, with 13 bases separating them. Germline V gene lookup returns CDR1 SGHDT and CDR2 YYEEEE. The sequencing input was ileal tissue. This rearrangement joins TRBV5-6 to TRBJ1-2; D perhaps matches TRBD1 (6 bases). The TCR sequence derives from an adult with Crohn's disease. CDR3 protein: CASSLGGREIYGYTF. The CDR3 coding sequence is TGTGCCAGCAGCTTGGGGGGGCGAGAGATCTATGGCTACACCTTC.